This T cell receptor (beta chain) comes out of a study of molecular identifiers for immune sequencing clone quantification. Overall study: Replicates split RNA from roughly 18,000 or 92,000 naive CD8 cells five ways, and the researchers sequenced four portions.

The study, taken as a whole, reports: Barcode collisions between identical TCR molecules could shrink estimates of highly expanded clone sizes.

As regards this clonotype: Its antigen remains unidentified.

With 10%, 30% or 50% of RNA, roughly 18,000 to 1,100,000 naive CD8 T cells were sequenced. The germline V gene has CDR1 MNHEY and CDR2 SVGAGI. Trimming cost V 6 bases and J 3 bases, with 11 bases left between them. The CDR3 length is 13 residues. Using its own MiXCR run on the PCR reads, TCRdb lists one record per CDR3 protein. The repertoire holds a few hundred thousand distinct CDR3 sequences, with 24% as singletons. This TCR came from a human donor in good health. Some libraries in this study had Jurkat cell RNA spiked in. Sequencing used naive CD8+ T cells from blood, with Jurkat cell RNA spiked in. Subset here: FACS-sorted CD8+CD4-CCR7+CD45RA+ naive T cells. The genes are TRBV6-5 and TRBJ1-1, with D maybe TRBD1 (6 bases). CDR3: CASRNEGDTEAFF. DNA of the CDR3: TGTGCCAGCAGAAACGAGGGGGACACTGAAGCTTTCTTT.